This TCR beta chain was sequenced during a study of low-dose radiotherapy and immunotherapy resistance in tumors. Across the study: From cycle 1 day 1, patients took oral aspirin 300 mg every day for four cycles.

The time point: before trial treatment. The donors' treatment consisted of nivolumab, ipilimumab, aspirin, low-dose cyclophosphamide and low-dose radiotherapy. As a condition of eligibility, patients had advanced solid tumors lacking tumor-infiltrating lymphocytes. Both TCRalpha and TCRbeta chains were reverse transcribed with V-gene-specific primers. Using a constant-region primer together with a V-primer adapter, TCRs were subjected to around 20 PCR cycles of amplification. In vitro transcription served to amplify the mRNA that had been isolated. TCRdb used MiXCR to reprocess the reads, holding one entry per CDR3 protein. In the table there are around 83,000 distinct CDR3 sequences, approximately 17% of which are singletons. With 1 base clipped from V and 0 bases from J, the junction kept 3 bases outside the gene matches. The CDR3 contains 15 residues. The germline CDR1 and CDR2 sequences are SGHKS and YYEKEE (reference sequence).

This receptor was taken from a male donor with prostate cancer. This rearrangement joins TRBV5-5 to TRBJ2-5; the match to TRBD2 covers 7 bases. Sequencing was performed on PBMCs, taken before treatment. The CDR3 DNA follows: TGTGCCAGCAGCTTGACCGGGAGGTACCAAGAGACCCAGTACTTC. It translates to CASSLTGRYQETQYF.